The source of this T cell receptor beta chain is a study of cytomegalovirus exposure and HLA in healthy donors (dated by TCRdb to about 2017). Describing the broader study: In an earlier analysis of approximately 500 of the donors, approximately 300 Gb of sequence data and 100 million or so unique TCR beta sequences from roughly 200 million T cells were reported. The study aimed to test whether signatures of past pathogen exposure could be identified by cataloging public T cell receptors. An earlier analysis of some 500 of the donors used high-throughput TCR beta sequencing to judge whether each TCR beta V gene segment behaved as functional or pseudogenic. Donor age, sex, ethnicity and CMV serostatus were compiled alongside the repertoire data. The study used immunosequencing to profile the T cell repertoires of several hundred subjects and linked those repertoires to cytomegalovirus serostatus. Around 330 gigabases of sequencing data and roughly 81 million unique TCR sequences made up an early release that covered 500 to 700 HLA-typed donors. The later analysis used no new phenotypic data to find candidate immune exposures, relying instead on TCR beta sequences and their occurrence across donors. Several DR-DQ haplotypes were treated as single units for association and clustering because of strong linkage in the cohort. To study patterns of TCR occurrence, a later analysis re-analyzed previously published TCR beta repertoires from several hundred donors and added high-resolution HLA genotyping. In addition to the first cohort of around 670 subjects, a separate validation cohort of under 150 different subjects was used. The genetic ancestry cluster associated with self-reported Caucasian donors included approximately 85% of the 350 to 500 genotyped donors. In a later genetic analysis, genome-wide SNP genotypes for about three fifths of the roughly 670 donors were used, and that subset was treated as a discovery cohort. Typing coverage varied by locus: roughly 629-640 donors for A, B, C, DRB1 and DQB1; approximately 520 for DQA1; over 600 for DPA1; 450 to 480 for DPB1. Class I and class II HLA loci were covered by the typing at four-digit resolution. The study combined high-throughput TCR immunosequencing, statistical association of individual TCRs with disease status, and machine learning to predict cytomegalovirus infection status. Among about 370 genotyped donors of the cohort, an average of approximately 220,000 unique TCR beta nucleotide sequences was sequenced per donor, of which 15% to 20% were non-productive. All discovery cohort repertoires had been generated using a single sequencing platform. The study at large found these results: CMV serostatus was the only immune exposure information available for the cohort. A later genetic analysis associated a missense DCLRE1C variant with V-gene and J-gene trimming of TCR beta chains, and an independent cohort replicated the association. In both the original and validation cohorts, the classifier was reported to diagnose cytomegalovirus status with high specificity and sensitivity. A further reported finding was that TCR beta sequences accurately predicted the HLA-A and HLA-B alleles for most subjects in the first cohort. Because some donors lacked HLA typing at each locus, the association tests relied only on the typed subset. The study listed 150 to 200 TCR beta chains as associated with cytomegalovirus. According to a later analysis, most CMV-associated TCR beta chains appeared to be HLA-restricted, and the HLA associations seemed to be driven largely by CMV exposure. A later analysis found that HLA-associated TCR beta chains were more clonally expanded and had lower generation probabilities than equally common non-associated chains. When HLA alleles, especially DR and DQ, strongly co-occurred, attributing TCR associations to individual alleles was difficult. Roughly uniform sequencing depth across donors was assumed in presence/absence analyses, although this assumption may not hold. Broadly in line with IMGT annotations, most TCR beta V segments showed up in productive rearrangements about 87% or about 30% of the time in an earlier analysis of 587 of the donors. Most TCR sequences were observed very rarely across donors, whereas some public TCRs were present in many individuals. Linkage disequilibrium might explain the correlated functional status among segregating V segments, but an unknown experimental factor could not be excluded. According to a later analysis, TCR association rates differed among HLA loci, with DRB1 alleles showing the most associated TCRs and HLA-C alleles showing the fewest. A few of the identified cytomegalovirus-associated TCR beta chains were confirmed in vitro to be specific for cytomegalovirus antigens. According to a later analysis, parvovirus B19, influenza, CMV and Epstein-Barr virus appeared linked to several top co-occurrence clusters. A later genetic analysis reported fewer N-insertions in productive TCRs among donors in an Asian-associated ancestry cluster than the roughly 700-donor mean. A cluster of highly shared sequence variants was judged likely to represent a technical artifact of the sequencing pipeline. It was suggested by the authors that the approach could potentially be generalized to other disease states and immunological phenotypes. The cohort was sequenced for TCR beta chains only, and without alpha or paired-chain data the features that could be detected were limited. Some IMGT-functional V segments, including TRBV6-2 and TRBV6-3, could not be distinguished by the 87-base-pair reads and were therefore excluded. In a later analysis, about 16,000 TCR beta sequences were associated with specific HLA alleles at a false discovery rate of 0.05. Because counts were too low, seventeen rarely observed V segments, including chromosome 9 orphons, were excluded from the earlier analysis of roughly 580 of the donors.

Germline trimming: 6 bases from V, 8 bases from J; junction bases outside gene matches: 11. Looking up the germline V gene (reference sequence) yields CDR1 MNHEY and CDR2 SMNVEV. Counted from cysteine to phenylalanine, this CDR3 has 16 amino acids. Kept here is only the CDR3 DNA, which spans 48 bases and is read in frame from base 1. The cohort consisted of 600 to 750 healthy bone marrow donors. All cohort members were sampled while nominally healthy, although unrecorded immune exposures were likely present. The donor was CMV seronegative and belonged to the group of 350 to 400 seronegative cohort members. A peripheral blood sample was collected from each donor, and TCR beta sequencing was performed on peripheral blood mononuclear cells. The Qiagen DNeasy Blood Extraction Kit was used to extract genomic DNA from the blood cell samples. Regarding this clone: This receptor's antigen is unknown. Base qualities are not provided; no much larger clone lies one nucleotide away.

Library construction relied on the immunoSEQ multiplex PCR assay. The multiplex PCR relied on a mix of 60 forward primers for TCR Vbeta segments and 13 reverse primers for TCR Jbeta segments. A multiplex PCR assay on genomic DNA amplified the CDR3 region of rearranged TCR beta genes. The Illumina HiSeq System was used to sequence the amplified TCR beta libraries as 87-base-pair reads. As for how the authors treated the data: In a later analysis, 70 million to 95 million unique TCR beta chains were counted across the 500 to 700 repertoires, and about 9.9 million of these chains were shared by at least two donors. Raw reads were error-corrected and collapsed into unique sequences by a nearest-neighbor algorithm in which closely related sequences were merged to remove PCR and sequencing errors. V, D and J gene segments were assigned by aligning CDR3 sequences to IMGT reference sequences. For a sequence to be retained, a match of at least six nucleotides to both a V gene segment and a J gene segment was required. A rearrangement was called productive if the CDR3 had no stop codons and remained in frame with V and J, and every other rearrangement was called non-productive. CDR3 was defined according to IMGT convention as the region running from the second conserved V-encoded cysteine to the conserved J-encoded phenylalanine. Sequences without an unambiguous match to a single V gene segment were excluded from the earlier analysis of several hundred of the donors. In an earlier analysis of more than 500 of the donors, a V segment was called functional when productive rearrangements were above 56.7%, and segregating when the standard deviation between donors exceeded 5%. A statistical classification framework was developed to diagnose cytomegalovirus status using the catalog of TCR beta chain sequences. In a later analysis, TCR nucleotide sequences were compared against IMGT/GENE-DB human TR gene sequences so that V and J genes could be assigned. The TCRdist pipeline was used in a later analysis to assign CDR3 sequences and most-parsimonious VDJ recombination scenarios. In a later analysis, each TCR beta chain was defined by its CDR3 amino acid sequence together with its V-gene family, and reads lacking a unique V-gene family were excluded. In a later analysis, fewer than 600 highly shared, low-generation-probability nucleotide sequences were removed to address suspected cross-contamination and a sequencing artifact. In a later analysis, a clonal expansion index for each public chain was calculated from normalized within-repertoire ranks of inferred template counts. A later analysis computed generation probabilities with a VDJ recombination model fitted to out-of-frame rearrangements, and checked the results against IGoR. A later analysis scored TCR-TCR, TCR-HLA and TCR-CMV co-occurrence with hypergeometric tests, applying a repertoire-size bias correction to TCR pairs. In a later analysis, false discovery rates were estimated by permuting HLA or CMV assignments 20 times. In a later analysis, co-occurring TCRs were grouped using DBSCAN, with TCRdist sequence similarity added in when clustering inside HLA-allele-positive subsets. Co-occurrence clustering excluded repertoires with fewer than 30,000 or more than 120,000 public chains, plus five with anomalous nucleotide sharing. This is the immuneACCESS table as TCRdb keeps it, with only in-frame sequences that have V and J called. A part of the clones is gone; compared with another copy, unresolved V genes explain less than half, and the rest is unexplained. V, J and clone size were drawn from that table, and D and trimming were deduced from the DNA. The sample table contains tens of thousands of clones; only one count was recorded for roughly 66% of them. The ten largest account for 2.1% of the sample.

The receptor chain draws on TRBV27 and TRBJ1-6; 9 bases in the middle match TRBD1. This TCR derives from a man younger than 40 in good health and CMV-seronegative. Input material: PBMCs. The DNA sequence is TGTGCCAGCAGCCCCGCTGGGACAGGGACGCATTCACCCCTCCACTTT. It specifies CASSPAGTGTHSPLHF.